The next 22 T cell receptor beta chains were all read from a single sample in a study of T cell responses to AZD1222 COVID-19 vaccine. Method: immunoSEQ multiplex PCR; TCRdb's copy keeps in-frame clones and lacks some. The sample carries tens of thousands of clones, 80% to 90% recorded once. The sample here was peripheral blood, taken on day 0 of AZD1222 vaccination. These receptors were taken from an adult in good health.

The chain links TRBV10-3 to TRBJ2-7, with a weak D call TRBD2 (5 bases). Deletions cut 10 bases from V and 0 bases from J, with 16 bases between. From germline, CDR1 is ENHRY and CDR2 SYGVKD. The CDR3 is 14 residues long. The chain's CDR3 is CATRTPRASYEQYF. CDR3 nucleotide sequence: TGTGCCACCAGGACCCCGAGGGCCTCCTACGAGCAGTACTTC.

The sample holds one count of this clone. The gene calls are TRBV4-1 and TRBJ2-5; possibly TRBD1 or TRBD2 for D (6 bases each). V was cut by 7 bases and J by 2 bases, with 17 bases left in between. Germline V gene lookup returns CDR1 MGHRA and CDR2 YSYEKL. This CDR3 is 15 amino acids long. CDR3 amino acids: CASNRGQRGQETQYF. CDR3 nucleotides: TGCGCCAGCAATCGGGGGCAGAGGGGGCAAGAGACCCAGTACTTC.

The J gene is TRBJ1-5, the V gene TRBV23-1; 11 bases line up with TRBD1. TRBV23-1 is known as an ORF, though its function is uncertain. Trimming at V came to 0 bases and at J to 4 bases, leaving 8 bases not matched to a gene. This CDR3 has 18 amino acids. CDR3 in DNA: TGCGCCAGCAGTCAATCGATGGGACAGGGGGATCCAAATCAGCCCCAGCATTTT. Its translation: CASSQSMGQGDPNQPQHF.

The chain employs TRBV10-2 and TRBJ1-2; 11 nucleotides line up with TRBD1. The CDR3 runs to 14 residues. Germline trimming cut 8 bases from V and 7 bases from J; bases unmatched to any gene: 9. Germline values: CDR1 WSHSY, CDR2 SAAADI. The CDR3 nucleotides read TGCGCCAGCGGGGGACAGGGGGACGTCGGTGGCTACACCTTC. Amino acids: CASGGQGDVGGYTF.

The J gene is TRBJ2-7, the V gene TRBV6-5; TRBD2 aligns across 11 bases. The CDR3 loop spans 15 amino acids. Germline-derived CDR1 and CDR2 are MNHEY and SVGAGI. J gave up 2 bases and V 5 bases, and 5 bases lay outside the gene matches. The CDR3 DNA reads TGTGCCAGCAGTATTACTAGCGGGGGCACCTACGAGCAGTACTTC. Protein product: CASSITSGGTYEQYF.

The CDR3 DNA reads TGTGCCAGCGCCTTACAGGGTAGAAACACTGAAGCTTTCTTT. This sequence encodes CASALQGRNTEAFF. V gene TRBV6-5 combines with J gene TRBJ1-1; maybe TRBD1 (6 bases). Germline loops: CDR1 MNHEY, CDR2 SVGAGI. The CDR3 runs to 14 residues. Trimming cost V 8 bases and J 2 bases, with 15 bases left between them.

Only one count was recorded for this clone. This rearrangement joins TRBV15 to TRBJ1-6, with no clear D. CDR1 is LNHNV and CDR2 is YYDKDF in the germline V gene (reference sequence). The CDR3 length is 16 residues. Trimming stripped 4 bases from V and 7 bases from J, with 17 bases between. CDR3 sequence (DNA): TGTGCCACCAGCACTCGAGGCGCGGGAAGGAATTCACCCCTCCACTTT. Translation: CATSTRGAGRNSPLHF.

The rearrangement joins TRBV2 to TRBJ2-3; 7 bases agree with TRBD1. The germline CDR1 and CDR2 sequences are SNHLY and FYNNEI. The CDR3 consists of 13 residues. V was pared by 7 bases and J by 15 bases, with 16 bases of the junction left unmatched. In DNA, the CDR3 is TGTGCCAGCACCTATCAAGTCCCGGGACAGCTCTATTTT. It codes for CASTYQVPGQLYF.

This chain connects TRBV20-1 to TRBJ2-2; D unresolved. V lost 3 bases and J 0 bases, leaving 5 bases between the germline ends. The CDR3 covers 13 residues. Germline V CDR1 and CDR2: DFQATT, SNEGSKA (reference sequence). CDR3 region: CSASLSNTGELFF. Written as DNA, the CDR3 is TGCAGTGCTAGTCTCTCGAACACCGGGGAGCTGTTTTTT.

This clone was recorded only once. The rearrangement links TRBV19 to TRBJ2-6; D not certain. The CDR3 consists of 15 residues. With 4 bases removed from V and 4 bases from J, the gap between germline ends came to 11 bases. CDR1 is LNHDA, CDR2 SQIVND, per germline (reference sequence). CDR3 in DNA: TGTGCCAGTAGTACCGCCCACTCAGGGGCCAACGTCCTGACTTTC. This sequence encodes CASSTAHSGANVLTF.

V and J are TRBV15 and TRBJ1-4; possibly TRBD1 for D (5 bases). The CDR3 contains 15 residues. Trimming shortened V by 8 bases and J by 0 bases, and 13 bases separated the two germline ends. In germline, CDR1 is LNHNV, CDR2 YYDKDF (reference sequence). This chain's CDR3 is CATVNQGATNEKLFF. Here the CDR3 DNA reads TGTGCCACCGTTAATCAGGGAGCAACTAATGAAAAACTGTTTTTT.

The chain couples TRBV14 to TRBJ2-7; 10 positions agree with TRBD2. With V trimmed by 1 base and J by 3 bases, 9 bases remained unmatched. The CDR3 consists of 17 residues. Looked up from germline, CDR1 is SGHDN and CDR2 is FVKESK. This CDR3 reads CASSQVTLAGVLYEQYF. CDR3 in DNA: TGTGCCAGCAGCCAAGTAACGCTAGCGGGAGTACTCTACGAGCAGTACTTC. Full variable domain (outside the CDR3, taken from reference TRBV14 and TRBJ2-7): EAGVTQFPSHSVIEKGQTVTLRCDPISGHDNLYWYRRVMGKEIKFLLHFVKESKQDESGMPNNRFLAERTGGTYSTLKVQPAELEDSGVYFCASSQVTLAGVLYEQYFGPGTRLTVT.

V gene TRBV11-2 combines with J gene TRBJ1-1; D not certain. V was cut by 1 base and J by 6 bases, with 12 bases left in between. Per the germline V gene, CDR1 is SGHAT and CDR2 is FQNNGV. The CDR3 is 14 residues long. CDR3 in amino acids: CASSLGFGVAEAFF. In DNA, the CDR3 is TGTGCCAGCAGCTTAGGCTTTGGGGTGGCTGAAGCTTTCTTT.

The chain employs TRBV5-6 and TRBJ2-1; 9 bases line up with TRBD2. CDR3 length equals 17 residues. CDR1 and CDR2 (germline): SGHDT, YYEEEE. Unmatched junction bases numbered 15, after V lost 4 bases and J lost 7 bases. The CDR3, as DNA: TGTGCCAGCAGCCCGACCCCGTTTCAGCGGGAGGAAAATGAGCAGTTCTTC. It yields the protein CASSPTPFQREENEQFF.

The rearrangement links TRBV3-1 (or the pseudogene TRBV3-2) to TRBJ1-4; possibly TRBD1 for D (5 bases). The V and J ends lost 1 base and 1 base respectively, with 7 bases between them. This CDR3 is 15 amino acids long. Per the germline V gene, CDR1 is LGHDT and CDR2 is YNNKEL (reference sequence). CDR3 coding DNA: TGTGCCAGCAGCCAAGGCACAGGAACTAATGAAAAACTGTTTTTT. Its protein product is CASSQGTGTNEKLFF.

This sequence joins TRBV29-1 and TRBJ1-2; a possible D gene is TRBD1 (5 bases). The CDR3 sequence is 13 residues long. Trimming cost V 2 bases and J 8 bases, with 15 bases left between them. Germline lookup yields CDR1 SQVTM and CDR2 ANQGSEA. CDR3 coding DNA: TGCAGCGTTGAACAGGGAGGGTGGAGAGGCTACACCTTC. Protein product: CSVEQGGWRGYTF.

The V call is TRBV7-2, the J call TRBJ1-1; tentatively, D is TRBD1 (5 bases). The V gene lost 1 base and the J gene lost 9 bases, with 18 bases spanning the gap. The CDR3 consists of 15 residues. From germline, CDR1 is SGHTA and CDR2 FQGNSA. The CDR3 region is CASSLEGSGGAKAFF. The CDR3 DNA reads TGTGCCAGCAGCTTAGAGGGCAGCGGCGGGGCGAAAGCTTTCTTT.

The chain has TRBV3-1 (or the pseudogene TRBV3-2) and TRBJ1-1; no clear D. This CDR3 is built from 13 residues. Trimming stripped 4 bases from V and 4 bases from J, with 10 bases between. The germline CDR1 and CDR2 sequences are LGHDT and YNNKEL (reference sequence). The chain's CDR3 is CASSRTLSTEAFF. The CDR3, as DNA: TGTGCCAGCAGCCGAACCCTGAGCACTGAAGCTTTCTTT.

The chain recombines TRBV3-1 (or the pseudogene TRBV3-2) with TRBJ1-3; TRBD1 agrees at 7 bases. With 4 bases clipped from V and 0 bases from J, the junction kept 6 bases outside the gene matches. From germline, CDR1 is LGHDT and CDR2 YNNKEL (reference sequence). CDR3 length equals 16 residues. CDR3 sequence (DNA): TGTGCCAGCAGCCCAGACAGGGCAAGCTCTGGAAACACCATATATTTT. This translates into CASSPDRASSGNTIYF.

The chain is built from TRBV7-9 and TRBJ1-2, with D unclear. CDR3 length: 16 amino acids. V was trimmed by 5 bases and J by 6 bases, leaving 22 bases between them. Germline CDR1 reads SEHNR; CDR2 reads FQNEAQ (reference sequence). The CDR3 here is CASSHLDVGGADGYTF. The CDR3, as DNA: TGTGCCAGCAGCCATTTGGACGTAGGAGGAGCAGATGGCTACACCTTC.

The V call is TRBV9, the J call TRBJ2-7; 9 bases align to TRBD1. CDR3 length equals 15 residues. V shed 4 bases, J shed 7 bases, and the junction held 12 bases outside the gene matches. Germline assignment: CDR1 SGDLS and CDR2 YYNGEE. As DNA, the CDR3 is TGTGCCAGCAGCCCCCTGGGACAGGGCCCTCCGGAGCAGTACTTC. Amino acids: CASSPLGQGPPEQYF.

The chain recombines TRBV2 with TRBJ2-7; TRBD1 matches at 7 bases. This CDR3 region has 14 residues. V dropped 3 bases and J dropped 3; count of bases not matched to a gene: 5. CDR1 and CDR2 from the germline V gene are SNHLY and FYNNEI. The CDR3 DNA reads as TGTGCCAGCAGTGATTGGGACAGAGTCTACGAGCAGTACTTC. Its translation: CASSDWDRVYEQYF. Based on the CDR3 plus reference TRBV2 and TRBJ2-7, the full variable domain is EPEVTQTPSHQVTQMGQEVILRCVPISNHLYFYWYRQILGQKVEFLVSFYNNEISEKSEIFDDQFSVERPDGSNFTLKIRSTKLEDSAMYFCASSDWDRVYEQYFGPGTRLTVT.